This T cell receptor (beta chain) was captured in a study of T cell responses to AZD1222 COVID-19 vaccine. Study-wide findings and caveats: Clonal diversity was possibly underestimated, and the donors were mostly white British, with more females. Reports indicate that nearly half of spike-specific TCRs are directed at unmutated variant regions. The breadth and depth of Spike-specific TCRs increased once two AZD1222 doses had been given. None of the repertoires were sampled until the peak T cell response had passed.

This clone has a single count. Its antigen is still unknown. The CDR3 runs to 14 residues. Germline loops: CDR1 LGHDT, CDR2 YNNKEL (reference sequence). Trimming took off 1 base at V and 7 bases at J, with 13 bases between the two ends. The protocol was immunoSEQ multiplex PCR, while the TCRdb copy is restricted to in-frame clones and leaves out a portion. Of around 150,000 clones in the sample, about 91% were seen once. This chain joins TRBV3-1 (or the pseudogene TRBV3-2) and TRBJ1-2; D unclear. The sample consisted of peripheral blood, taken on day 0 of MenACWY control vaccination. This TCR derives from an adult in good health. CDR3 in amino acids: CASSQARRHTGYTF. The CDR3 DNA follows: TGTGCCAGCAGCCAAGCCAGAAGACATACTGGCTACACCTTC.